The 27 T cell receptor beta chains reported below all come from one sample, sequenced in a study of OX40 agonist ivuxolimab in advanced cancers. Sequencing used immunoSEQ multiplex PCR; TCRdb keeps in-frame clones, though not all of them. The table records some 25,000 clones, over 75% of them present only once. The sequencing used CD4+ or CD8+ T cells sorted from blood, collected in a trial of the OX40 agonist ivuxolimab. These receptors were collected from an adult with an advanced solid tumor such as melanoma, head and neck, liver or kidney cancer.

CDR3 loop: CASSPRLAGRTDTQYF. CDR3 DNA: TGTGCCAGCTCACCCAGACTAGCGGGCCGCACAGATACGCAGTATTTT. The gene calls are TRBV18 and TRBJ2-3; 10 bases agree with TRBD2. Germline V gene lookup returns CDR1 KGHSH and CDR2 LQKENI. The CDR3 consists of 16 residues. V lost 3 bases, J lost 1 base, and 4 bases stayed unmatched.

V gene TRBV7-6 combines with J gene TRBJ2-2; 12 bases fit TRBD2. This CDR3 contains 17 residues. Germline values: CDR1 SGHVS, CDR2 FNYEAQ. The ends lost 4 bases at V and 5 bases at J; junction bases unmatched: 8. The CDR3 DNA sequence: TGTGCCAGCAGCTCTAGCGGGAGGGCCTTAGGGACCGGGGAGCTGTTTTTT. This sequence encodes CASSSSGRALGTGELFF.

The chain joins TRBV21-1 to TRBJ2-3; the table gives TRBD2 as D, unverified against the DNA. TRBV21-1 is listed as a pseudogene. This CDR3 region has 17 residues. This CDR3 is CASSSLGEAEDTDTQYF. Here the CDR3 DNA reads TGTGCCAGCAGCTCACTGGGGGAGGCAGAAGACACAGATACGCAGTATTTT.

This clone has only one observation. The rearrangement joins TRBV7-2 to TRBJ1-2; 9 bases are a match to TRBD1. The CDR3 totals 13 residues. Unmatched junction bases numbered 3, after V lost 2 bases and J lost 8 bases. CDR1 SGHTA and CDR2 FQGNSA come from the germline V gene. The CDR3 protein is CASSLNRGLGYTF. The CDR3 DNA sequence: TGTGCCAGCAGCTTAAACAGGGGGCTCGGCTACACCTTC.

CDR3 coding DNA: TGTGCCAGTTCAGGGGGGGTGGACTATGGCTACACCTTC. It specifies CASSGGVDYGYTF. V is TRBV30 and J is TRBJ1-2, with 7 bases identical to TRBD1. V was pared by 8 bases and J by 3 bases, with 9 bases of the junction left unmatched. Germline CDR1 reads GTSNPN; CDR2 reads SVGIG (reference sequence). The CDR3 spans 13 residues.

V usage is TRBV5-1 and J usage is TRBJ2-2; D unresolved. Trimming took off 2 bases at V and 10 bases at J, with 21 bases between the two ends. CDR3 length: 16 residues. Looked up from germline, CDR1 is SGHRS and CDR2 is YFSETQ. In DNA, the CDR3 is TGCGCCAGCAGCTTCACTTCCGGTATGGTACGTGCGGAGCTGTTTTTT. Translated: CASSFTSGMVRAELFF. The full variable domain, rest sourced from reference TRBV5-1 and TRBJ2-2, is KAGVTQTPRYLIKTRGQQVTLSCSPISGHRSVSWYQQTPGQGLQFLFEYFSETQRNKGNFPGRFSGRQFSNSRSEMNVSTLELGDSALYLCASSFTSGMVRAELFFGEGSRLTVL.

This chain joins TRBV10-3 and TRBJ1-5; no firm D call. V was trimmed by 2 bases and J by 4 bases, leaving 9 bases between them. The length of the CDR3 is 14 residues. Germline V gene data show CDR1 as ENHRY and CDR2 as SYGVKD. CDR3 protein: CAISEGFNNQPQHF. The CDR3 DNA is TGTGCCATCAGTGAGGGTTTTAATAATCAGCCCCAGCATTTT.

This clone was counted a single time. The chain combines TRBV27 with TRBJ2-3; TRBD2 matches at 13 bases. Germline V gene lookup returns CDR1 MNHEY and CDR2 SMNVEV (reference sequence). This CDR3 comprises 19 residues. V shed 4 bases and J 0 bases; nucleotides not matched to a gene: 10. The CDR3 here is CASSSRLAGGPPSTDTQYF. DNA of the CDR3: TGTGCCAGCAGTTCACGACTAGCGGGAGGACCTCCGAGCACAGATACGCAGTATTTT.

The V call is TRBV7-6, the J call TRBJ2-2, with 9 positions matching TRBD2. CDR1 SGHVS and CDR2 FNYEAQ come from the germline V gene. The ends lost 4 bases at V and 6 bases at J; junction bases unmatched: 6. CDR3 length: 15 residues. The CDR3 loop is CASSSRLAVPGELFF. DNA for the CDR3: TGTGCCAGCAGCTCCAGACTAGCGGTTCCCGGGGAGCTGTTTTTT.

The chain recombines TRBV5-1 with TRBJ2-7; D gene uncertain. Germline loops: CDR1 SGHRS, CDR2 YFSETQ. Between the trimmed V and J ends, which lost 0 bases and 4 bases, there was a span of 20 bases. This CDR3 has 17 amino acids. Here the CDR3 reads CASSLDSSGLGIYEQYF. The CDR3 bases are TGCGCCAGCAGCTTGGACAGCTCTGGTTTGGGGATATACGAGCAGTACTTC.

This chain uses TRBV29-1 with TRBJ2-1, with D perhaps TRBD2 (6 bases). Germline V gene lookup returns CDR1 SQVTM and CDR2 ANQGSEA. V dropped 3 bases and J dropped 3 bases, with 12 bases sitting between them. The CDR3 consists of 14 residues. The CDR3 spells CSVDTGRGYNEQFF. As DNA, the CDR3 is TGCAGCGTTGATACCGGGAGAGGCTACAATGAGCAGTTCTTC.

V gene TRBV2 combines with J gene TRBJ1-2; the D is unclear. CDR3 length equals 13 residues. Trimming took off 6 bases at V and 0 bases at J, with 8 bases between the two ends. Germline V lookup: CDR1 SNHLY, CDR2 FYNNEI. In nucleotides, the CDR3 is TGTGCCAGCAGACTACTACCTAACTATGGCTACACCTTC. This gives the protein CASRLLPNYGYTF.

CDR3 bases: TGTGCCAGTAGTATCATGGGCGGGATGTCTTACGAGCAGTACTTC. It yields the protein CASSIMGGMSYEQYF. This chain joins TRBV19 and TRBJ2-7; TRBD2 is a possible D gene (6 bases). The CDR3 loop spans 15 amino acids. The V end was cut by 3 bases, the J end by 4 bases, with 16 bases between. In germline, CDR1 is LNHDA, CDR2 SQIVND (reference sequence).

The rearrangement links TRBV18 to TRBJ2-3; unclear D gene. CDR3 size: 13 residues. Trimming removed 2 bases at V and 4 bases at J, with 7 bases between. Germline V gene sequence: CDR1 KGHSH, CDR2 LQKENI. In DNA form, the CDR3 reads TGTGCCAGCTCACCAGGGTTAGCAGATACGCAGTATTTT. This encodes CASSPGLADTQYF.

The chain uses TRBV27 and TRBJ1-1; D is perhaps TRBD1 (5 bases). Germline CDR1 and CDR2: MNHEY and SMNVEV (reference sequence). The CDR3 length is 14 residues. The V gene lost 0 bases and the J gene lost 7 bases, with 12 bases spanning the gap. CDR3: CASSLSRTRDEAFF. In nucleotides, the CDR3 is TGTGCCAGCAGTTTATCGAGGACACGTGATGAAGCTTTCTTT.

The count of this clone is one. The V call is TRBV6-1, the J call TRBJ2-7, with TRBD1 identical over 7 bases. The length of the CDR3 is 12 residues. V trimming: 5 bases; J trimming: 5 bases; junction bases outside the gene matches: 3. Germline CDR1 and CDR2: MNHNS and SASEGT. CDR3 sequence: CASSRDRDEQYF. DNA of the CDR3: TGTGCCAGCAGTCGAGACAGGGACGAGCAGTACTTC.

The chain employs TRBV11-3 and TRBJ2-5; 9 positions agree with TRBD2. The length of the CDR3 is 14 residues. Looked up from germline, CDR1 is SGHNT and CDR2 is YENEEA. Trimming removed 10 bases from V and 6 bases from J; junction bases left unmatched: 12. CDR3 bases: TGTGCCACGGGGGGTCTAGCGGGACCGAAGACCCAGTACTTC. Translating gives CATGGLAGPKTQYF. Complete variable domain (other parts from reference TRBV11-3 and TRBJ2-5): EAGVVQSPRYKIIEKKQPVAFWCNPISGHNTLYWYLQNLGQGPELLIRYENEEAVDDSQLPKDRFSAERLKGVDSTLKIQPAELGDSAVYLCATGGLAGPKTQYFGPGTRLLVL.

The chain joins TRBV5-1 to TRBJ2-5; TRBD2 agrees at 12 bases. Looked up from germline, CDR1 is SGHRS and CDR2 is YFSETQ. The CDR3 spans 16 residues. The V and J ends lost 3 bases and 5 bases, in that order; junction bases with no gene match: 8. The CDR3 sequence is CASSSTGTSGWETQYF. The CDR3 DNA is TGCGCCAGCAGCTCCACCGGGACTAGCGGGTGGGAGACCCAGTACTTC.

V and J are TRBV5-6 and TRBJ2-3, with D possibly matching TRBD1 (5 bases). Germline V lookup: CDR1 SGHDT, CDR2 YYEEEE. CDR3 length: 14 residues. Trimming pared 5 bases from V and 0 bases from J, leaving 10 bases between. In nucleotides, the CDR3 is TGTGCCAGCAGTCAGGGATCTAGCACAGATACGCAGTATTTT. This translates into CASSQGSSTDTQYF.

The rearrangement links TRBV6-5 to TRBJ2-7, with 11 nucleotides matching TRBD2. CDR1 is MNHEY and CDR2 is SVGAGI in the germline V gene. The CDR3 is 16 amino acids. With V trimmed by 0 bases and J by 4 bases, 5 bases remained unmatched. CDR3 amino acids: CASSYSRGTSGYEQYF. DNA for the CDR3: TGTGCCAGCAGTTACTCGAGGGGGACTAGCGGTTACGAGCAGTACTTC.

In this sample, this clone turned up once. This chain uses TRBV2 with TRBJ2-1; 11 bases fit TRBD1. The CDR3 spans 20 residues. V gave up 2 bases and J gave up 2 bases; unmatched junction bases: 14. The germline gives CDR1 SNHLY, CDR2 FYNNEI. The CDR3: CASSEWAGTGGRIAYNEQFF. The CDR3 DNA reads TGTGCCAGCAGTGAATGGGCCGGGACAGGGGGGCGGATAGCCTACAATGAGCAGTTCTTC.

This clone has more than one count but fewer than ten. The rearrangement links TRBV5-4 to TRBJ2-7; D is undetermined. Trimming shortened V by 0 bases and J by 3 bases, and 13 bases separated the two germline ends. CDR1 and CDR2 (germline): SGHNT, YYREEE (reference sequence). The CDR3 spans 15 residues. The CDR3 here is CASSLDPRSHYEQYF. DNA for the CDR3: TGTGCCAGCAGCTTGGACCCGAGGTCCCACTACGAGCAGTACTTC.

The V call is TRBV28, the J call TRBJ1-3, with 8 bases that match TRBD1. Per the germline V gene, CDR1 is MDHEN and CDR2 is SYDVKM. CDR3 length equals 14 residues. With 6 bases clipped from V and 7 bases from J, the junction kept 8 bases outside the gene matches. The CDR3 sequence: CASSPTGVGNTIYF. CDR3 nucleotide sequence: TGTGCCAGCAGCCCGACAGGGGTAGGGAACACCATATATTTT.

The DNA for the CDR3 is TGTGCCAGCAGTCGACTAGCGGGAGGGTCGGATACGCAGTATTTT. It encodes CASSRLAGGSDTQYF. The chain carries TRBV4-2 and TRBJ2-3, with 14 bases fitting TRBD2. Germline CDR1 LGHNA, CDR2 YNFKEQ. The V and J ends lost 6 bases and 6 bases, in that order; junction bases with no gene match: 5. This CDR3 has 15 residues.

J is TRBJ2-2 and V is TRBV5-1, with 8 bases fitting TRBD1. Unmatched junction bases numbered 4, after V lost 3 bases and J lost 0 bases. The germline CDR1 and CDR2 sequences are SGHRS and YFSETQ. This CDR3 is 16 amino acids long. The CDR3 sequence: CASSSRTGTNTGELFF. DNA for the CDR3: TGCGCCAGCAGCTCCAGGACAGGGACGAACACCGGGGAGCTGTTTTTT.

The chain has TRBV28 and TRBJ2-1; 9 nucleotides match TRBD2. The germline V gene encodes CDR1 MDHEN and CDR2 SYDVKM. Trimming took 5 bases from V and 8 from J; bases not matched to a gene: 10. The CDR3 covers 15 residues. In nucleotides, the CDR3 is TGTGCCAGCAGTCCACTAGCGGGTGCGTCGCATGAGCAGTTCTTC. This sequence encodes CASSPLAGASHEQFF. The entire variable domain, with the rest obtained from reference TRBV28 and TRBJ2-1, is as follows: DVKVTQSSRYLVKRTGEKVFLECVQDMDHENMFWYRQDPGLGLRLIYFSYDVKMKEKGDIPEGYSVSREKKERFSLILESASTNQTSMYLCASSPLAGASHEQFFGPGTRLTVL.

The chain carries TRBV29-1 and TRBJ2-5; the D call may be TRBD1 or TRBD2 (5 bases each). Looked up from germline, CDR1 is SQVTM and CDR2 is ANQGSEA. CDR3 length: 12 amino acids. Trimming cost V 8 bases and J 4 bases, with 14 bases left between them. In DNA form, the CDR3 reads TGCAGCTCCGGACGGGGCGGAGAGACCCAGTACTTC. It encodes CSSGRGGETQYF.